The entry below gives a single T cell receptor (beta chain) sequence along with its context. Its antigen is unidentified. TCRdb reprocessed the 5' RACE reads, keeping one entry per CDR3 protein, no DNA. This repertoire includes just under 150,000 distinct CDR3 sequences. In germline, CDR1 is SGHTA, CDR2 FQGNSA. The CDR3 contains 13 residues. The source of the sample is a study of T cells expressing NK-cell markers. Across the study: Sorted CD3+CD56+NKG2C+, CD3+CD56+NKG2C- and CD3+CD56-NKG2C+ T-cell subsets were beta-chain profiled. Seven of the eight sequenced donors were classified as HCMV-seropositive, and one was classified as seronegative. Study-level findings and limits: The leading position in the CD3+CD56-NKG2C+ fraction of a handful of donors also went to these clonotypes.

What was sequenced was blood T cells: a sorted CD56 or NKG2C T cell subset, CD4+ or CD8+ T cells, or bulk PBMC T cells (not recorded which). The source is a man between 18 and 29 years old in good health. The chain combines TRBV7-2 with TRBJ2-7. CDR3 loop: CASSSSFSYEQYF. The variable domain in full, with the rest retrieved from reference TRBV7-2 and TRBJ2-7, is GAGVSQSPSNKVTEKGKDVELRCDPISGHTALYWYRQSLGQGLEFLIYFQGNSAPDKSGLPSDRFSAERTGGSVSTLTIQRTQQEDSAVYLCASSSSFSYEQYFGPGTRLTVT.